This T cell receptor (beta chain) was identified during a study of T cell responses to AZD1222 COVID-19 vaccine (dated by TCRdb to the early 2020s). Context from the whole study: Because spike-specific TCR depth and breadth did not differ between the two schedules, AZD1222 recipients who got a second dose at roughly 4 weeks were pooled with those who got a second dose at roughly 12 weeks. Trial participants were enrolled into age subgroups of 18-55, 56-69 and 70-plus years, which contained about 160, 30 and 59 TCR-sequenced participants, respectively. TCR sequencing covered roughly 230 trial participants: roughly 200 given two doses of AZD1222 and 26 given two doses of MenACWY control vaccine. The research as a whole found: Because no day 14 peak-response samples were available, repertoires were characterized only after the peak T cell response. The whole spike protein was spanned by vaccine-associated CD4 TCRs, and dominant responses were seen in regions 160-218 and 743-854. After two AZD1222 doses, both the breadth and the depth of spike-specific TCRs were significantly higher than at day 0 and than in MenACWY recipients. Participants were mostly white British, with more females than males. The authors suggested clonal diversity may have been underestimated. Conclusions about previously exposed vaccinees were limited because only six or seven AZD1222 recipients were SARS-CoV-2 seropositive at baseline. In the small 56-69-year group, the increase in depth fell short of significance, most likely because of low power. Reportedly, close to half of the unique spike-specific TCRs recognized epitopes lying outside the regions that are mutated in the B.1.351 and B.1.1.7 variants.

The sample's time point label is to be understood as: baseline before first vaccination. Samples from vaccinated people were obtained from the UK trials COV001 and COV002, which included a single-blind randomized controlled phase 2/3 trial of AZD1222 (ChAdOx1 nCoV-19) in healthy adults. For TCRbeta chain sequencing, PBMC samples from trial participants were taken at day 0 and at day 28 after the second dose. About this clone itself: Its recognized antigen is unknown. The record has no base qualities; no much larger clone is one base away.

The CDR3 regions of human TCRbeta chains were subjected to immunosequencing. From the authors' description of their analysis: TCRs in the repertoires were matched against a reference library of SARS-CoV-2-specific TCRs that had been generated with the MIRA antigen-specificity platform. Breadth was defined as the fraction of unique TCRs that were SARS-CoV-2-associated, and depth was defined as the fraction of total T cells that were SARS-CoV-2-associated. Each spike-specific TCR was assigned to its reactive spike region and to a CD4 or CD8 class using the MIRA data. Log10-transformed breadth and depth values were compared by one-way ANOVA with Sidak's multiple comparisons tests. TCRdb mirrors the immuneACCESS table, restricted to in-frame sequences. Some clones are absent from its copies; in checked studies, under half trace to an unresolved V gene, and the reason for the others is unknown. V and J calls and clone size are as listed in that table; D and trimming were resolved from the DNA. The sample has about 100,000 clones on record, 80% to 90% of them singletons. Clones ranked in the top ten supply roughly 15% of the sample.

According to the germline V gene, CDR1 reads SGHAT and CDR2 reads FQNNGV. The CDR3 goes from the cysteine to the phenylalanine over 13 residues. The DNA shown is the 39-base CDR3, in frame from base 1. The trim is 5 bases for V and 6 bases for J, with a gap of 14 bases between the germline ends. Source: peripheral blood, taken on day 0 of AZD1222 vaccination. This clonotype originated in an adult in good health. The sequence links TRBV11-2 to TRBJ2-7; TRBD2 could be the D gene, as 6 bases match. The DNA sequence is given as TGTGCCAGCAGCCCGGGGACTCCGTCCGAGCAGTACTTC. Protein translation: CASSPGTPSEQYF.